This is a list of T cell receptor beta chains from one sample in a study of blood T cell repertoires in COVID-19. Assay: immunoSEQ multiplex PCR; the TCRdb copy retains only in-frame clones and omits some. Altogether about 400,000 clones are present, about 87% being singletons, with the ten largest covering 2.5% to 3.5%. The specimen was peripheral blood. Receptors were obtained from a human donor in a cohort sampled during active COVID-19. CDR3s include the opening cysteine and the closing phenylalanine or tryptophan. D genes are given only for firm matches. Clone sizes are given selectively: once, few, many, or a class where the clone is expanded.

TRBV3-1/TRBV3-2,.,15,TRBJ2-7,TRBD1,CASSLRQGESSEQYF,TGTGCCAGCAGCCTAAGACAGGGGGAGTCTAGTGAGCAGTACTTC
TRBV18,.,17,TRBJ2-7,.,CASSPTSSGRAFYEQYF,TGTGCCAGCTCACCAACGTCCTCAGGGCGAGCTTTCTACGAGCAGTACTTC
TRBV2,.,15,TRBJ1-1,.,CASRRPSTGNTEAFF,TGTGCCAGCAGGAGACCTTCGACAGGGAACACTGAAGCTTTCTTT
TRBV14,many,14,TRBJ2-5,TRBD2,CASSRTSGEETQYF,TGTGCCAGCAGCCGGACTAGCGGGGAAGAGACCCAGTACTTC
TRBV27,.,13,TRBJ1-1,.,CASSLGEWTEAFF,TGTGCCAGCAGTTTAGGGGAGTGGACTGAAGCTTTCTTT
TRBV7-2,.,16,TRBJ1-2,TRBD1,CASSYRPGTANYGYTF,TGTGCCAGCAGCTACCGCCCCGGGACAGCTAACTATGGCTACACCTTC
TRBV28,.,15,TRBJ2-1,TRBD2,CASSGFSGVYNEQFF,TGTGCCAGCAGCGGTTTTAGCGGGGTCTACAATGAGCAGTTCTTC
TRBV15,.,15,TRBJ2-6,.,CATTHQRSGANVLTF,TGTGCCACCACGCATCAGCGCTCTGGGGCCAACGTCCTGACTTTC
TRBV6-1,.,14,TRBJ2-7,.,CASSEFSSNYEQYF,TGTGCCAGCAGTGAATTCTCATCTAACTACGAGCAGTACTTC
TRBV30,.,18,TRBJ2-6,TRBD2,CAWSARLAGVGGANVLTF,TGTGCCTGGAGTGCAAGACTAGCGGGAGTGGGTGGGGCCAACGTCCTGACTTTC
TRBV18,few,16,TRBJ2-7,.,CASSPPTGPLSYEQYF,TGTGCCAGCTCACCCCCTACAGGGCCACTCTCCTACGAGCAGTACTTC
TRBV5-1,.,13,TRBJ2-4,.,CASSSPSKNIQYF,TGCGCCAGCAGCTCCCCTTCCAAAAACATTCAGTACTTC
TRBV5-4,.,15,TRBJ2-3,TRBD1,CASSRRQGDTDTQYF,TGTGCCAGCAGCAGACGACAGGGGGACACAGATACGCAGTATTTT
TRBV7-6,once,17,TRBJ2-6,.,CASSSTVPGTGANVLTF,TGTGCCAGCAGCTCCACCGTCCCAGGGACTGGGGCCAACGTCCTGACTTTC
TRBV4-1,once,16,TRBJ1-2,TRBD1,CASSQPGQGPKGGYTF,TGCGCCAGCAGCCAGCCGGGACAGGGGCCTAAAGGTGGCTACACCTTC
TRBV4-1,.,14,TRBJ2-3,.,CASSQQDNTDTQYF,TGCGCCAGCAGCCAGCAGGACAACACAGATACGCAGTATTTT
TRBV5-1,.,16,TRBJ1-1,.,CASSLSLGQRDTEAFF,TGCGCCAGCAGCTTATCTCTAGGACAGCGAGACACTGAAGCTTTCTTT
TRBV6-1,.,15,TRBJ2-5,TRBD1,CASSEAGTVQETQYF,TGTGCCAGCAGTGAAGCCGGGACAGTTCAAGAGACCCAGTACTTC
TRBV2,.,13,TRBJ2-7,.,CASRGRASYEQYF,TGTGCCAGCAGAGGCAGGGCCTCCTACGAGCAGTACTTC
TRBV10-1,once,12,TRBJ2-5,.,CASSESRETQYF,TGCGCCAGCAGTGAGTCCAGAGAGACCCAGTACTTC
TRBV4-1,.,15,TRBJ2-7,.,CASSQDPGGSYEQYF,TGCGCCAGCAGCCAAGATCCTGGCGGCTCCTACGAGCAGTACTTC
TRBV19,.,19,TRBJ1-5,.,CASSMGGGQRAYSNQPQHF,TGTGCCAGTAGTATGGGGGGAGGGCAGAGAGCTTATAGCAATCAGCCCCAGCATTTT
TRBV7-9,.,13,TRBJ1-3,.,CASSEAGRDTIYF,TGTGCCAGCAGCGAGGCGGGGAGAGACACCATATATTTT
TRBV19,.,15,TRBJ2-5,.,CASRLAHSVQETQYF,TGTGCCAGTAGGCTAGCTCATAGCGTCCAAGAGACCCAGTACTTC
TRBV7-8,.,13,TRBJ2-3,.,CASSFGSTDTQYF,TGTGCCAGCAGCTTCGGGAGCACAGATACGCAGTATTTT
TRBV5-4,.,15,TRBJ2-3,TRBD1,CASSLRTGASDTQYF,TGTGCCAGCAGCTTGCGCACAGGGGCCTCAGATACGCAGTATTTT
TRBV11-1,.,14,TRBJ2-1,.,CASSLDSEGNEQFF,TGTGCCAGCAGCTTGGACTCCGAAGGCAATGAGCAGTTCTTC
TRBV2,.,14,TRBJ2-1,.,CASSERGLAHEQFF,TGTGCCAGCAGTGAGAGAGGCCTGGCCCATGAGCAGTTCTTC
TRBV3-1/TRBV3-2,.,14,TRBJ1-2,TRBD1,CASSQPGQLYGYTF,TGTGCCAGCAGCCAACCGGGACAGCTCTATGGCTACACCTTC
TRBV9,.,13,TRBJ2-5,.,CASSVAPRETQYF,TGTGCCAGCAGCGTAGCCCCCCGAGAGACCCAGTACTTC
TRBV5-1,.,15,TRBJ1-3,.,CASTHGRGAGNTIYF,TGCGCCAGCACCCATGGCCGGGGGGCTGGAAACACCATATATTTT
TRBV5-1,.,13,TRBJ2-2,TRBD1,CASSWTGPGELFF,TGCGCCAGCAGCTGGACAGGTCCCGGGGAGCTGTTTTTT
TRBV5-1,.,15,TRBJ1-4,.,CASSLGGDVNEKLFF,TGCGCCAGCAGCCTAGGAGGGGACGTAAATGAAAAACTGTTTTTT
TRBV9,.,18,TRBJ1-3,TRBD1,CASSVAPGQVSSGNTIYF,TGTGCCAGCAGCGTAGCTCCCGGACAGGTGAGCTCTGGAAACACCATATATTTT
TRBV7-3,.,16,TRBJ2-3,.,CASSLWGAGASDTQYF,TGTGCCAGCAGCTTATGGGGTGCGGGGGCTTCAGATACGCAGTATTTT
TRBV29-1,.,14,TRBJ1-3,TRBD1,CSVDITGDGNTIYF,TGCAGCGTCGATATAACAGGGGACGGAAACACCATATATTTT
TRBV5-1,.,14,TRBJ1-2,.,CASSPGPRVYGYTF,TGCGCCAGCAGCCCGGGCCCGAGGGTCTATGGCTACACCTTC
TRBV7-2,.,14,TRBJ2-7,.,CASSFIAGTYEQYF,TGTGCCAGCAGCTTCATCGCGGGTACCTACGAGCAGTACTTC
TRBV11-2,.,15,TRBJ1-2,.,CASSPSRGGSYGYTF,TGTGCCAGCAGCCCTAGTCGAGGGGGTAGCTATGGCTACACCTTC
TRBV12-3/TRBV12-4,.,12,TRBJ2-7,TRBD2,CASRGLAGGEYF,TGTGCCAGCAGGGGACTAGCGGGAGGGGAGTACTTC
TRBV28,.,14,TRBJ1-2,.,CASSLMGAVYGYTF,TGTGCCAGCAGTTTAATGGGGGCGGTCTATGGCTACACCTTC
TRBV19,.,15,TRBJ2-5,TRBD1,CASSDRGGGQETQYF,TGTGCCAGTAGCGACAGGGGAGGAGGCCAAGAGACCCAGTACTTC
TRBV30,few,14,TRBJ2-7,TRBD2,CAWSIGRGPIVQYF,TGTGCCTGGAGTATTGGGAGGGGACCGATTGTGCAGTACTTC
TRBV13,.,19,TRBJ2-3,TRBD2,CASSLGGRMTGGPVDTQYF,TGTGCCAGCAGCTTAGGAGGACGTATGACGGGAGGGCCCGTGGATACGCAGTATTTT
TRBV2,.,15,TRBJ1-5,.,CASSEASNSNQPQHF,TGTGCCAGCAGTGAAGCGAGTAATAGCAATCAGCCCCAGCATTTT
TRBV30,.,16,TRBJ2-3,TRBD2,CAWTMGSGGAVDTQYF,TGTGCCTGGACGATGGGTAGCGGGGGGGCCGTAGATACGCAGTATTTT